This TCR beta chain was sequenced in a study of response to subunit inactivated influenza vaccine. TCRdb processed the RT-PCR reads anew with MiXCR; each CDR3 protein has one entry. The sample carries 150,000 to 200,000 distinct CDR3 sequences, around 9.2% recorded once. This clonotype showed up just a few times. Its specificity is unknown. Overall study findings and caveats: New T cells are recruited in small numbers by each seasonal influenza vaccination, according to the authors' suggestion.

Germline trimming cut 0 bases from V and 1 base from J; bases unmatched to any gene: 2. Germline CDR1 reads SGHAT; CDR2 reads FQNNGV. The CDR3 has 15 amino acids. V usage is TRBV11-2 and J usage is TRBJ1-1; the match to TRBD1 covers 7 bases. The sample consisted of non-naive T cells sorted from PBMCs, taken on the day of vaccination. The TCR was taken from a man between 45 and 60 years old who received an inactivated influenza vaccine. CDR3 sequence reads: CASSLEYRGNTEAFF. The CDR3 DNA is TGTGCCAGCAGCTTAGAATACAGGGGGAACACTGAAGCTTTCTTT.